A single sample is the source of the 9 T cell receptor beta chains below, sequenced in a study of T cells in Graves' hyperthyroidism and ophthalmopathy. The investigators amplified TCR beta CDR3 regions from RNA transcripts. Primed by the HTBI set, a first-round RT-PCR was run on the TCR CDR3. TCRdb ran MiXCR on the multiplex PCR reads and lists one entry per CDR3 protein. The table has roughly 640,000 distinct CDR3 sequences, approximately 16% seen once. The specimen was blood. The receptor source for this set is a middle-aged woman with Graves' ophthalmopathy.

This clonotype was seen at least ten times. This chain joins TRBV30 and TRBJ2-7, with 8 bases lining up with TRBD1. The V gene end was trimmed by 5 bases and the J gene end by 6 bases; junction bases not matched to a gene: 9. The CDR3 totals 13 residues. Germline CDR1 and CDR2: GTSNPN and SVGIG (reference sequence). The CDR3 sequence: CAWDRGLPGEQYF. The CDR3 DNA sequence: TGTGCCTGGGACAGGGGCCTTCCGGGCGAGCAGTACTTC.

This clonotype was detected only a few times. This rearrangement joins TRBV20-1 to TRBJ2-7, with a possible D match to TRBD2 (6 bases). V dropped 5 bases and J dropped 8 bases, with 19 bases sitting between them. The germline V gene encodes CDR1 DFQATT and CDR2 SNEGSKA (reference sequence). CDR3 length: 13 amino acids. CDR3 in DNA: TGCAGTGCTGGGGGGACCGCGAGGCTCAAGCAGTACTTC. Translation: CSAGGTARLKQYF.

This clonotype was seen ten or more times. This chain uses TRBV11-2 with TRBJ1-1; D is possibly TRBD1 (5 bases). The length of the CDR3 is 15 residues. Germline V gene data show CDR1 as SGHAT and CDR2 as FQNNGV. Deletions cut 5 bases from V and 0 bases from J, with 13 bases between. The CDR3, as DNA: TGTGCCAGCAGCCCAACCAGGGTCGTGAACACTGAAGCTTTCTTT. Translated, it gives CASSPTRVVNTEAFF.

The chain carries TRBV29-1 and TRBJ2-3; TRBD2 matches 9 bases. The germline V gene encodes CDR1 SQVTM and CDR2 ANQGSEA. This CDR3 contains 15 residues. Unmatched junction bases numbered 8, after V lost 1 base and J lost 6 bases. DNA of the CDR3: TGCAGCGTTGAAGGGGTAGCGGGAGTTAGTGATACGCAGTATTTT. Its protein is CSVEGVAGVSDTQYF.

This chain links TRBV5-8 with TRBJ2-3, with 8 bases fitting TRBD2. There are 15 residues in the CDR3. The J segment lost 8 bases and the V segment lost 1 base, leaving 9 bases of the junction unmatched. The germline CDR1 and CDR2 sequences are SGHTS and YDEGEE. The CDR3 loop reads CASSLKGLEYRTQYF. The CDR3 DNA is TGTGCCAGCAGCTTGAAGGGACTAGAATACCGTACGCAGTATTTT.

This clonotype was counted a few times. This chain joins TRBV6-2 or TRBV6-3 and TRBJ2-1; 9 bases match TRBD1. CDR3 length: 21 residues. The J segment lost 10 bases and the V segment lost 7 bases, leaving 32 bases of the junction unmatched. Germline V gene data show CDR1 as MNHEY and CDR2 as SVGEGT. The CDR3 loop is CASTSRRGTGYGPSPMGEQFF. DNA of the CDR3: TGTGCCAGCACCTCCAGGAGAGGGACAGGGTACGGCCCCTCCCCTATGGGCGAGCAGTTCTTC.

The chain is built from TRBV5-4 and TRBJ1-2; TRBD1 is a possible D gene (5 bases). This CDR3 is 12 amino acids long. Germline V gene sequence: CDR1 SGHNT, CDR2 YYREEE (reference sequence). V was clipped by 4 bases and J by 11 bases, with 15 bases between them. CDR3 protein: CASSPGTGIYTF. The CDR3 nucleotides read TGTGCCAGCAGCCCAGGGACGGGAATATACACCTTC.

The chain carries TRBV4-1 and TRBJ1-5, with TRBD1 identical over 7 bases. The germline V gene encodes CDR1 MGHRA and CDR2 YSYEKL. V shed 1 base, J shed 4 bases, and the junction held 4 bases outside the gene matches. The CDR3 extends over 15 amino acids. The CDR3 loop is CASSQVAGGNQPQHF. DNA of the CDR3: TGCGCCAGCAGCCAAGTAGCAGGGGGGAATCAGCCCCAGCATTTT.

Many counts were recorded for this clonotype. The chain recombines TRBV12-3 or TRBV12-4 with TRBJ2-1; D is undetermined. V was shortened by 6 bases and J by 3 bases, with 9 bases between the two germline ends. The CDR3 loop spans 13 amino acids. CDR3 DNA: TGTGCCAGCAGAGTGGGGTACTACAATGAGCAGTTCTTC. Protein sequence: CASRVGYYNEQFF.